This T cell receptor (beta chain) is from a study of blood T cell repertoires in COVID-19 (dated by TCRdb to about 2020). Regarding the complete study: Samples covering the acute and convalescent phases of COVID-19 were provided by collaborators in the United States, Italy and Spain. The samples were drawn from the first 160 participants of the ongoing ImmuneRACE study and from more than 1,000 subjects provided by 6 global collaborators. The prospective study material was composed of cDNA or gDNA derived from T cells, B-cell-depleted T cells, or PBMCs. Subjects who had been exposed to COVID-19, were actively infected with it, or had recovered from it provided the deeply sampled blood TCRbeta repertoires that made up the dataset. Where HLA class I and class II types were available, the types were taken from metadata supplied by the sample provider, not from assay-based typing. The repertoires were released in a freely available public database intended as a resource for research on the immune response to SARS-CoV-2. Nearly every sample came with metadata listing a de-identified subject ID, COVID-19 status, age in years and sex. Broad study findings and their caveats: How much clinical and demographic metadata was included differed by source and by participant, and the metadata was provided uncurated.

Clipping removes 0 bases from V and 5 bases from J, with 6 as the unmatched junction base count. CDR1 and CDR2 were assigned from the germline V gene as SGDLS and YYNGEE. From the cysteine up to the phenylalanine, the CDR3 has a length of 15 residues. CDR3 DNA only is kept here, 45 bases in frame from base 1. Each collaborating institution followed its own protocols to collect whole blood in K2EDTA tubes. For TCRbeta analysis, collaborator samples were shipped as frozen whole blood, as isolated PBMCs, or as DNA extracted from either sample type. The immunoSEQ Assay, a bias-controlled multiplex PCR, was used to amplify TCRbeta CDR3 regions from genomic DNA. On the study's bioinformatics: Within the assay, amplification of reference gene primers was used to estimate how many nucleated cells each sample contained. Sequence reads were collapsed and filtered to measure the absolute abundance of every unique TCRbeta CDR3 rearrangement. For each sample, productive Simpson clonality was calculated as the square root of Simpson's diversity index across productive rearrangements. TCRdb re-hosts the immuneACCESS table, in-frame sequences only. Its copies lack some clones; in the studies checked, an unresolved V gene accounts for under half of them, and the cause for the rest is not known. That table gives V, J and clone size, and the DNA gave D and trimming. For this sample there are under 250,000 clones; around 80% appear just once. The ten largest clones capture roughly 8.2% of the sample.

As concerns this clone: What antigen it recognizes has not been identified. No base quality information exists; no much larger clone differs at one position.

Recombination joined TRBV9 with TRBJ2-7, with 9 junctional bases fitting TRBD2. The specimen was peripheral blood. The receptor comes from a woman in her forties or fifties with acute or convalescent COVID-19. At the DNA level, the sequence is TGTGCCAGCAGCGTAGGGGCGGGAGGGCTCGACGAGCAGTACTTC. Translated, this is CASSVGAGGLDEQYF.